The 3 T cell receptor beta chains in this list originate from one sample, sequenced in a study of cytomegalovirus exposure and HLA in healthy donors. The PCR contained 60 Vbeta and 13 Jbeta primers. Assay: immunoSEQ multiplex PCR; the TCRdb copy retains only in-frame clones and omits some. This table holds about 140,000 clones, approximately 77% found once. Sequencing was performed on PBMCs. The receptors shown here come from a woman aged 45-60 years in good health and CMV-seronegative.

The rearrangement uses TRBV28 and TRBJ1-4; D is uncertain. V lost 2 bases, J lost 4 bases, and 5 bases lay in between. Germline loops: CDR1 MDHEN, CDR2 SYDVKM. The CDR3 has 13 residues. The DNA for the CDR3 is TGTGCCAGCAGTTTAGAGTATAATGAAAAACTGTTTTTT. Its protein is CASSLEYNEKLFF.

The chain joins TRBV19 to TRBJ2-1, with unresolved D. V shed 4 bases and J shed 0 bases, with 16 bases lying between them. Germline assignment: CDR1 LNHDA and CDR2 SQIVND (reference sequence). The CDR3 consists of 17 residues. Here the CDR3 DNA reads TGTGCCAGTAGTAAGTCAGTCCTTAAACGCTCCTACAATGAGCAGTTCTTC. This gives the protein CASSKSVLKRSYNEQFF.

The chain carries TRBV19 and TRBJ1-1; possibly TRBD1 for D (5 bases). There are 11 residues in the CDR3. Germline lookup yields CDR1 LNHDA and CDR2 SQIVND (reference sequence). Between the trimmed V and J ends, which lost 5 bases and 7 bases, there was a span of 8 bases. This CDR3 is CASSAGGEAFF. Written as DNA, the CDR3 is TGTGCCAGTAGTGCGGGGGGTGAAGCTTTCTTT.